This T cell receptor (beta chain) was captured in a study of shared clonotypes between healthy human individuals. Sequenced by immunoSEQ multiplex PCR; TCRdb stores in-frame clones only, minus some. The data hold nearly 750,000 clones, with around 77% observed a single time. This clone was counted a single time. With 1 base clipped from V and 0 bases from J, the junction kept 0 bases outside the gene matches. Germline V CDR1 and CDR2: MGHDK, SYGVNS. This CDR3 has 15 residues. The clonotype originates from a woman aged 25 to 39 in good health. The sequenced sample was memory CD4+ T cells sorted from blood. The subset here: CD45RA-negative fraction. V gene TRBV25-1 combines with J gene TRBJ2-7; 10 bases agree with TRBD1. The CDR3 loop reads CASSEWTGGSYEQYF. CDR3 DNA: TGTGCCAGCAGTGAATGGACAGGGGGCTCCTACGAGCAGTACTTC.